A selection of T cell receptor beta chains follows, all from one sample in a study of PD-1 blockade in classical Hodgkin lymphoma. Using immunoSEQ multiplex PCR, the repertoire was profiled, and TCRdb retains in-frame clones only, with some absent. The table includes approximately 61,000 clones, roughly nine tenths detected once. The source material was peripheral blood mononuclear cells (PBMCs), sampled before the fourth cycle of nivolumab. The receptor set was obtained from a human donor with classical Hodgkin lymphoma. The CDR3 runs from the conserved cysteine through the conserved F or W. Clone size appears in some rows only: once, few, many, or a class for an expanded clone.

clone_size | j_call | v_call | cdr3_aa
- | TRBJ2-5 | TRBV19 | CASSRLAGTQETQYF
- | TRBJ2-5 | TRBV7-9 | CASSLESQGTQYF
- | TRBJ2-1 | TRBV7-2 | CASSTTGGGVNEQFF
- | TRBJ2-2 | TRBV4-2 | CASSRRGRGTGELFF
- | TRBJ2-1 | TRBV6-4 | CASSAVTSGVSSNEQFF
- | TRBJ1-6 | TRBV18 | CASSPQTATGSPLHF
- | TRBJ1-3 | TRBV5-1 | CASSFSGGNTIYF
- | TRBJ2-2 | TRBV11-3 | CASSVGQGNTGELFF
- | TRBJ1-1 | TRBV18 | CASSPGQGVTEAFF
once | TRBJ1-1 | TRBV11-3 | CASSSQGAGSEAFF
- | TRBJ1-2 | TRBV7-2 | CASSLGPGNYGYTF
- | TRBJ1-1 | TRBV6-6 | CASRTRTGWTEAFF
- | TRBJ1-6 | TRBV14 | CASSLTGVDSPLHF
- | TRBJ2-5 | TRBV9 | CASSVSGGGWGETQYF
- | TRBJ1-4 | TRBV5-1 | CASSLGEPGQGRKLFF
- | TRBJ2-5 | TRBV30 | CAWSVWGGKETQYF
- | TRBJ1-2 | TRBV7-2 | CASSLGKGGYTF
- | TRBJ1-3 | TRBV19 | CASSNGPGAGNTIYF
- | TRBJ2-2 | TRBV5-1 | CASSFTGELFF
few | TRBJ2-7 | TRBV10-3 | CAISDGEPGDEQYF
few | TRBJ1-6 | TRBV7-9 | CASSLNSPLHF
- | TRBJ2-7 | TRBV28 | CASSLNQGARREQYF
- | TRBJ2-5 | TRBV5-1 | CASSLVGLNQETQYF
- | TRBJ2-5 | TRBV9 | CASSVGSQVAETQYF